This T cell receptor (beta chain) was found in a study of blood T cell repertoires in COVID-19. With 3 bases clipped from V and 7 bases from J, the junction kept 11 bases outside the gene matches. The CDR3 sequence is 16 residues long. The germline V gene has CDR1 SGHKS and CDR2 YYEKEE (reference sequence). Clones were sequenced by immunoSEQ multiplex PCR, and TCRdb holds only the in-frame ones, with some missing. Among 200,000 to 250,000 clones, roughly nine tenths were seen once, and the ten largest hold 2.2%. Source material: peripheral blood. This chain links TRBV5-5 with TRBJ2-7, with 12 bases lining up with TRBD2. This sequence originates from a woman in her forties or fifties with acute or convalescent COVID-19. This CDR3 reads CASSSRLAGDSGEQYF. The CDR3 DNA reads TGTGCCAGCAGCTCCAGACTAGCGGGAGATTCGGGAGAGCAGTACTTC. Using reference TRBV5-5 and TRBJ2-7 for the parts outside the CDR3, the full variable domain is DAGVTQSPTHLIKTRGQQVTLRCSPISGHKSVSWYQQVLGQGPQFIFQYYEKEERGRGNFPDRFSARQFPNYSSELNVNALLLGDSALYLCASSSRLAGDSGEQYFGPGTRLTVT.